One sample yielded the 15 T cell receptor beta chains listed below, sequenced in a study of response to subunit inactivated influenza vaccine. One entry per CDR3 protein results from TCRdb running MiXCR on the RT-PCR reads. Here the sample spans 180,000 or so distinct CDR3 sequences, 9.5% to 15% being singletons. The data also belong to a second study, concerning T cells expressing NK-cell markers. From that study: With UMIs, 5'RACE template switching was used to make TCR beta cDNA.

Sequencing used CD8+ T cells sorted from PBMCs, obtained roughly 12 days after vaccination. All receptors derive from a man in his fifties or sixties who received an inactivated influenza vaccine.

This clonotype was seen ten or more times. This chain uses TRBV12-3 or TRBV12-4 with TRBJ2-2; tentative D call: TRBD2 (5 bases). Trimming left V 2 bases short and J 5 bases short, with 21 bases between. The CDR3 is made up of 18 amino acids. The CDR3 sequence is CASSLPKYGISDTGELFF. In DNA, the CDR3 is TGTGCCAGCAGTTTACCCAAATACGGGATAAGTGATACCGGGGAGCTGTTTTTT.

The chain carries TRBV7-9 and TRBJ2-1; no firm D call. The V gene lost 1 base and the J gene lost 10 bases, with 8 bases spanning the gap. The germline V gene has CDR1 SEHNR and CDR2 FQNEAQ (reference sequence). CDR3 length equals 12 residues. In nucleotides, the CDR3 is TGTGCCAGCAGCTTAGTTCAGAGAGAGCAGTTCTTC. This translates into CASSLVQREQFF. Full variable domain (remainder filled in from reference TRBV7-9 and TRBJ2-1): DTGVSQNPRHKITKRGQNVTFRCDPISEHNRLYWYRQTLGQGPEFLTYFQNEAQLEKSRLLSDRFSAERPKGSFSTLEIQRTEQGDSAMYLCASSLVQREQFFGPGTRLTVL.

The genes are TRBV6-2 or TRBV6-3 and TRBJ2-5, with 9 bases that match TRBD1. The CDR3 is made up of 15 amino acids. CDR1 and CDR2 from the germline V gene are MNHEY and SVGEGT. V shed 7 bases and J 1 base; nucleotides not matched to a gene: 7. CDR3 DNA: TGTGCCAGCATTGCCAGGGACAGGGCCCAAGAGACCCAGTACTTC. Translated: CASIARDRAQETQYF.

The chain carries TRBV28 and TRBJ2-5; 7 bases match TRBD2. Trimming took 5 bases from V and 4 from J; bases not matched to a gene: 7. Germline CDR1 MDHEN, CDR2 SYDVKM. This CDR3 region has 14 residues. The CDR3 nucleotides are TGTGCCAGCAGTCCTCCATGGGGGGGAGAGACCCAGTACTTC. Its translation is CASSPPWGGETQYF.

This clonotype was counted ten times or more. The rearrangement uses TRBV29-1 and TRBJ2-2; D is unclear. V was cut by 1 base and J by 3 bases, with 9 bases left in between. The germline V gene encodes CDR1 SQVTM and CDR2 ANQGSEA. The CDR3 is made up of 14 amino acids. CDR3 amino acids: CSVEGTSDTGELFF. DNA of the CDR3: TGCAGCGTTGAAGGGACCTCCGACACCGGGGAGCTGTTTTTT.

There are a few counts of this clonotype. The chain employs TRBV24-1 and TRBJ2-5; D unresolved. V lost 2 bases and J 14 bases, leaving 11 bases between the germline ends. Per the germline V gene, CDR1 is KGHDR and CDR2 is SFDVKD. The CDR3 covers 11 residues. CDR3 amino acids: CATSDYQEVYF. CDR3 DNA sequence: TGTGCCACCAGTGATTACCAAGAGGTATACTTC.

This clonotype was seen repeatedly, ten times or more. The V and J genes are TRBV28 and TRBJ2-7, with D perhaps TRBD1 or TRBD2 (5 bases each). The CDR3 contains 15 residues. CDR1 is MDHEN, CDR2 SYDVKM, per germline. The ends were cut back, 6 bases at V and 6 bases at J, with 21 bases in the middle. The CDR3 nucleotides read TGTGCCAGCAGACTACCGAGAGGGACCATAGGCGAGCAGTACTTC. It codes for CASRLPRGTIGEQYF.

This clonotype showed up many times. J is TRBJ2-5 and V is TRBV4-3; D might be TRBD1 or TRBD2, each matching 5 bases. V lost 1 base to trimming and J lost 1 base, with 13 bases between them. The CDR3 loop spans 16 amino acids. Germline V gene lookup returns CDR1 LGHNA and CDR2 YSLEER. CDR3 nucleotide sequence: TGCGCCAGCAGCCAAGTCTATGACAGCGGCCAAGAGACCCAGTACTTC. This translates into CASSQVYDSGQETQYF.

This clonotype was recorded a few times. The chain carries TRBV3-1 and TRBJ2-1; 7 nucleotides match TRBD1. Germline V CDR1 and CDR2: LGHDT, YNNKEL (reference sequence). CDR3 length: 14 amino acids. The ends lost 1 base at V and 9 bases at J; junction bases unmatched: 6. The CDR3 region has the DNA TGTGCCAGCAGCCAAGGGCACAGGGGAAGTGAGCAGTTCTTC. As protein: CASSQGHRGSEQFF.

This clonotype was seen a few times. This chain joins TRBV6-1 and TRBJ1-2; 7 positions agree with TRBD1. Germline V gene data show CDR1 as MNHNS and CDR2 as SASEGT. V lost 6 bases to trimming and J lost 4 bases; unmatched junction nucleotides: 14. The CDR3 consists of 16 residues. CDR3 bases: TGTGCCAGCAGCCCGGGACCCCCAGGGGGAGGCTATGGCTACACCTTC. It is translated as CASSPGPPGGGYGYTF.

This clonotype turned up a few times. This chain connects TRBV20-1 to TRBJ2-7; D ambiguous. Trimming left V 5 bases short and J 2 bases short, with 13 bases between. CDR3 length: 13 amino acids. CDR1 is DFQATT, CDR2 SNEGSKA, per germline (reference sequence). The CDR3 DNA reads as TGCAGTGCTTTTCCGGACGGTCCCTACGAGCAGTACTTC. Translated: CSAFPDGPYEQYF.

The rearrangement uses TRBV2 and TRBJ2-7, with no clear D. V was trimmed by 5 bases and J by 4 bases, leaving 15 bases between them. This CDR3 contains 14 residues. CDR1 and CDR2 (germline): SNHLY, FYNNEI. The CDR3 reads CASSSQTPPYEQYF. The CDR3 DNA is TGTGCCAGCAGTTCACAGACTCCCCCGTACGAGCAGTACTTC.

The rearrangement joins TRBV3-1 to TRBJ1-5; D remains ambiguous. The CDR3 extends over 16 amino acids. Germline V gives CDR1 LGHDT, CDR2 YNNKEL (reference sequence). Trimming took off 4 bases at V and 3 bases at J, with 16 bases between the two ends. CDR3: CASSPREREVNQPQHF. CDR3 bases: TGTGCCAGCAGCCCCAGAGAACGCGAAGTCAATCAGCCCCAGCATTTT.

The CDR3 sequence: CSALTDTGELFF. CDR3 bases: TGCAGTGCTCTGACAGACACCGGGGAGCTGTTTTTT. The chain combines TRBV20-1 with TRBJ2-2; maybe TRBD1 (5 bases). CDR1 and CDR2 (germline): DFQATT, SNEGSKA (reference sequence). CDR3 size: 12 residues. Trimming shortened V by 5 bases and J by 3 bases, and 7 bases separated the two germline ends.

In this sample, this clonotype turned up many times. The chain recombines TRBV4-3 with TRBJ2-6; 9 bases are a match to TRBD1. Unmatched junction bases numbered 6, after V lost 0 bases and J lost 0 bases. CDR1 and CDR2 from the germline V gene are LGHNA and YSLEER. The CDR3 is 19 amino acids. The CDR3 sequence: CASSQDSGQGPSGANVLTF. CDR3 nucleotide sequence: TGCGCCAGCAGCCAAGATTCCGGACAGGGGCCCTCTGGGGCCAACGTCCTGACTTTC.